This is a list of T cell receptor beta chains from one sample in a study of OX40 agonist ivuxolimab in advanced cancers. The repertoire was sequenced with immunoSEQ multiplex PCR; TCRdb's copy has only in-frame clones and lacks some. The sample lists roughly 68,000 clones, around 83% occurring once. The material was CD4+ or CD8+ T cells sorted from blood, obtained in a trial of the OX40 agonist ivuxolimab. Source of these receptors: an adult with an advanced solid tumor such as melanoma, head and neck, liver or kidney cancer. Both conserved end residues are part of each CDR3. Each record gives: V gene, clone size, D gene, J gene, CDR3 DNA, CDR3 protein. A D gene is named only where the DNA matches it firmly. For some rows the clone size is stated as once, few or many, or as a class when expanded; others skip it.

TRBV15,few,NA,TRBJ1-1,TGTGCCACCAGCAGAGGGCATAATCTTGAAGCTTTCTTT,CATSRGHNLEAFF
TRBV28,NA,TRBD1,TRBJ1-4,TGTGCCAGCAGTCCCCCCCGACAGGGACCTGAAAAACTGTTTTTT,CASSPPRQGPEKLFF
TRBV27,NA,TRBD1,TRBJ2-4,TGTGCCAGCAGTTTTGGACAGGTTGGGGGTCTAGCCAAAAACATTCAGTACTTC,CASSFGQVGGLAKNIQYF
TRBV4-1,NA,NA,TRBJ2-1,TGCGCCAGCAGCCGAGGTGGACAACCGAGCTCCTACAATGAGCAGTTCTTC,CASSRGGQPSSYNEQFF
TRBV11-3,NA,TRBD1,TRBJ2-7,TGTGCCAGCAGCTTTTCCGGGACAGGGACCGAGCAGTACTTC,CASSFSGTGTEQYF
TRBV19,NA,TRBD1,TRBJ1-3,TGTGCCAGTAGTTCGCCGGGACAGGGGGCAACTGGAAACACCATATATTTT,CASSSPGQGATGNTIYF
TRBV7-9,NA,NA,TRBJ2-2,TGTGCCAGCAGCTCACAGGGAGGTACCGGGGAGCTGTTTTTT,CASSSQGGTGELFF
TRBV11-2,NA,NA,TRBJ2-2,TGTGCCAGCAGCTTAGTTACAGGGCCCACCGGGGAGCTGTTTTTT,CASSLVTGPTGELFF
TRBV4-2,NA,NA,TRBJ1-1,TGTGCCAGCAAACCTGGGCGGGGGGGCATGGACACTGAAGCTTTCTTT,CASKPGRGGMDTEAFF
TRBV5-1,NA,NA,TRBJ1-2,TGCGCCAGCAGCAACGGGGGACGGATCCTGGGCTACACCTTC,CASSNGGRILGYTF
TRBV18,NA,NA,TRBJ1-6,TGTGCCAGCTCACCACCGGGACCAGCGAGCTCACCCCTCCACTTT,CASSPPGPASSPLHF
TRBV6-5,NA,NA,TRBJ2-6,TGTGCCAGCAGTTACTCTGGTGGGGCCAACGTCCTGACTTTC,CASSYSGGANVLTF
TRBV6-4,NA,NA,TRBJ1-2,TGTGCCAGCAGAGATCCGGGCCGTAACTATGGCTACACCTTC,CASRDPGRNYGYTF
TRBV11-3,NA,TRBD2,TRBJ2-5,TGTGCCAGCAGCAATGGACTAGCGGGGGAAGAGACCCAGTACTTC,CASSNGLAGEETQYF
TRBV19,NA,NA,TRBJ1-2,TGTGCCAGTAGTATAGTGGTCCAGCTCTATGGCTACACCTTC,CASSIVVQLYGYTF
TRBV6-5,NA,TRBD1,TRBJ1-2,TGTGCCAGCAGTAAGACAGGGAGGGACTATGGCTACACCTTC,CASSKTGRDYGYTF
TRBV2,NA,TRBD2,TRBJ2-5,TGTGCCAGCAGTGATGGGAGCGGGAGAGAGACCCAGTACTTC,CASSDGSGRETQYF